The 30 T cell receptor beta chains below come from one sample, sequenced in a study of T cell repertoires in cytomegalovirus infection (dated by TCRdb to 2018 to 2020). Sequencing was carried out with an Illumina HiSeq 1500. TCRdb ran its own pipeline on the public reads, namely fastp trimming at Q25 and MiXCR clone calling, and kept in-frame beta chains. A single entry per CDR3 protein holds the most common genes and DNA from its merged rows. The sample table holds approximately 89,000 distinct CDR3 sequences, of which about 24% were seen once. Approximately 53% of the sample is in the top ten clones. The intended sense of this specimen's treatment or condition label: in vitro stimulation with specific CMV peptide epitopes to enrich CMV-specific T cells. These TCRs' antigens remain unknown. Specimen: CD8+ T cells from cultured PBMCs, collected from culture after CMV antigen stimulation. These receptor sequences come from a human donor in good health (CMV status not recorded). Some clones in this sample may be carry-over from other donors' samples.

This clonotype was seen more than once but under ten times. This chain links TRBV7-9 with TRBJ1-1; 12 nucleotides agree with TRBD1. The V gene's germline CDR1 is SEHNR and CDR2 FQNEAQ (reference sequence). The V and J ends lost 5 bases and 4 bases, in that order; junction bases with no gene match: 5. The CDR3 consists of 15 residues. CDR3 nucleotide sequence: TGTGCCAGCAGCCCTGGGACAGGGGGCGCCACTGAAGCTTTCTTT. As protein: CASSPGTGGATEAFF.

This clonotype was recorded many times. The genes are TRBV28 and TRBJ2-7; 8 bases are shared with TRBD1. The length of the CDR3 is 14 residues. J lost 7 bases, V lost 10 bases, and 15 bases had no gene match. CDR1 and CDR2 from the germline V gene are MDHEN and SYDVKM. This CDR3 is CAIQTGQGAREQYF. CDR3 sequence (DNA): TGTGCCATCCAGACGGGGCAGGGGGCGCGTGAGCAGTACTTC.

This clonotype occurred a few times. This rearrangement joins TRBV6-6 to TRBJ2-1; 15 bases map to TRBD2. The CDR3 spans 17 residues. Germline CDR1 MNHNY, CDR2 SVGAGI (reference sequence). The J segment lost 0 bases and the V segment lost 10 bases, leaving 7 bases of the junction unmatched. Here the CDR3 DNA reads TGTGCCACCGAGGGACTAGCGGGAGGTCACTCCTACAATGAGCAGTTCTTC. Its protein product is CATEGLAGGHSYNEQFF.

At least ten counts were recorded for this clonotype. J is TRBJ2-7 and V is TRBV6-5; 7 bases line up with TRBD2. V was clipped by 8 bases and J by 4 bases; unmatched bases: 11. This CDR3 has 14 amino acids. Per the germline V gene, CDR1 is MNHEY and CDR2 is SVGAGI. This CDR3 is CASCVGRGRYEQYF. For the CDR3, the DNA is TGTGCCAGCTGCGTAGGGCGGGGGAGATACGAGCAGTACTTC.

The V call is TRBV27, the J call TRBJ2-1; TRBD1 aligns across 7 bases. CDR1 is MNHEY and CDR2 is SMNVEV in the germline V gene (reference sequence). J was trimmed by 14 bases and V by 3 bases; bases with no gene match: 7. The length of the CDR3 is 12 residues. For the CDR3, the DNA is TGTGCCAGCAGTTTCACGGACAGGAAGGAGTTCTTC. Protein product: CASSFTDRKEFF.

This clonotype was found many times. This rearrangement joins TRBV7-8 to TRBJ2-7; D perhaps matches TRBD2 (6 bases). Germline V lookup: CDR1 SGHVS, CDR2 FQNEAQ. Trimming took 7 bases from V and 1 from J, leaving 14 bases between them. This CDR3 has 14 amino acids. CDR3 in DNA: TGTGCCAGCAAACCGGGACTGATGTCCTACGAGCAGTACTTC. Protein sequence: CASKPGLMSYEQYF.

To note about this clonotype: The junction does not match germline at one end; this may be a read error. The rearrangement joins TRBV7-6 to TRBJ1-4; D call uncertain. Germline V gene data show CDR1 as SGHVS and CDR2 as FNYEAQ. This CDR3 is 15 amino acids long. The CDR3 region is CAGSPDDPGGEKLFF. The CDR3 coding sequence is TGTGCCGGCAGCCCAGATGACCCCGGCGGTGAAAAACTGTTTTTT.

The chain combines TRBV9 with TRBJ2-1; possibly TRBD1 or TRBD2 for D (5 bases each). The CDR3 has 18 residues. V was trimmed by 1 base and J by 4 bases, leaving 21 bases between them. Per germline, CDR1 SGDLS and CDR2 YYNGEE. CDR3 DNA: TGTGCCAGCAGCGTATCCGGGGCTTCCCCGTCGCCTTACAATGAGCAGTTCTTC. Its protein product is CASSVSGASPSPYNEQFF. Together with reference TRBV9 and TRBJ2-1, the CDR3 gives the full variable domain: DSGVTQTPKHLITATGQRVTLRCSPRSGDLSVYWYQQSLDQGLQFLIQYYNGEERAKGNILERFSAQQFPDLHSELNLSSLELGDSALYFCASSVSGASPSPYNEQFFGPGTRLTVL.

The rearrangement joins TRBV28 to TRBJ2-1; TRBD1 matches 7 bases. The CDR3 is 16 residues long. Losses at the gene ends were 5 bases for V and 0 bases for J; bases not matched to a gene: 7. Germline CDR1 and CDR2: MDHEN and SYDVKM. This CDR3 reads CASSNAGGSSYNEQFF. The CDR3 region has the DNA TGTGCCAGCAGTAACGCAGGGGGAAGCTCCTACAATGAGCAGTTCTTC.

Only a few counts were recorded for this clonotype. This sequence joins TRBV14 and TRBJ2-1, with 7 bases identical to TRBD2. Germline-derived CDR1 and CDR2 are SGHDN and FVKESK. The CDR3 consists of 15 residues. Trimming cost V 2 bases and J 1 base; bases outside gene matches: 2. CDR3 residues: CASSQTGGSYNEQFF. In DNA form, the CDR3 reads TGTGCCAGCAGCCAAACGGGAGGTTCCTACAATGAGCAGTTCTTC.

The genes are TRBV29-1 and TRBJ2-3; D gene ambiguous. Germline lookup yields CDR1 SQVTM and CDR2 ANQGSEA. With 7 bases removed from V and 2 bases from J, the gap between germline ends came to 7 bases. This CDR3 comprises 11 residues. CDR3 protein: CSGTHTDTQYF. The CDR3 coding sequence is TGCAGCGGAACACACACAGATACGCAGTATTTT.

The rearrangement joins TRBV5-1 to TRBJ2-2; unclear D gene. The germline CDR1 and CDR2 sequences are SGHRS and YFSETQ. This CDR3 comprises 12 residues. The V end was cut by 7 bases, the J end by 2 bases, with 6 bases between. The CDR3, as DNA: TGCGCCAGCGCACCCAACACCGGGGAGCTGTTTTTT. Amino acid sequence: CASAPNTGELFF.

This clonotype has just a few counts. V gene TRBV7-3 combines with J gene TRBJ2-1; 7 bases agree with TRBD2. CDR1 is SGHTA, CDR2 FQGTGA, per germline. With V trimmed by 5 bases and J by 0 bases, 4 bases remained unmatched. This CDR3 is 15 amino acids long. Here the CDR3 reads CASSNLAASYNEQFF. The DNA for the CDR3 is TGTGCCAGCAGCAACCTAGCGGCCTCCTACAATGAGCAGTTCTTC.

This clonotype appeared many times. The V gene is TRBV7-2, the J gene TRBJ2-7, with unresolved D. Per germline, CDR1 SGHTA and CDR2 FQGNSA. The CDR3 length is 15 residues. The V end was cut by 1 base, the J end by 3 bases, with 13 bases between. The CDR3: CASSLEVWASYEQYF. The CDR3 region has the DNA TGTGCCAGCAGCTTAGAGGTATGGGCTAGCTACGAGCAGTACTTC.

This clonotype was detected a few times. CDR3 sequence (DNA): TGTGCCAGCGCGACTCCAGGGACTAGCGGAGACAATGAGCAGTTCTTC. Translating it yields CASATPGTSGDNEQFF. V and J are TRBV7-9 and TRBJ2-1, with 11 nucleotides matching TRBD2. The CDR3 contains 16 residues. V gave up 8 bases and J gave up 5 bases; unmatched junction bases: 11. CDR1 and CDR2 from the germline V gene are SEHNR and FQNEAQ (reference sequence).

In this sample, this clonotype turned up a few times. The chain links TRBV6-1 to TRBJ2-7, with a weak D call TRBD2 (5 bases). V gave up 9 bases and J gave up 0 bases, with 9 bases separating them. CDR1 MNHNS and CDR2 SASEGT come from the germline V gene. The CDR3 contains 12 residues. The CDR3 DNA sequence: TGTGCCAGTGACGGGATCTCCTACGAGCAGTACTTC. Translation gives CASDGISYEQYF.

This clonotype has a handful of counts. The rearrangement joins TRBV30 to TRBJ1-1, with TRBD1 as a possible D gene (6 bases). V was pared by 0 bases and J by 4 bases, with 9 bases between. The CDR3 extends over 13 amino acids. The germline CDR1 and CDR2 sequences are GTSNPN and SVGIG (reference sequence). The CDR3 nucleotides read TGTGCCTGGAGTGTAGGGGACACCACTGAAGCTTTCTTT. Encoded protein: CAWSVGDTTEAFF.

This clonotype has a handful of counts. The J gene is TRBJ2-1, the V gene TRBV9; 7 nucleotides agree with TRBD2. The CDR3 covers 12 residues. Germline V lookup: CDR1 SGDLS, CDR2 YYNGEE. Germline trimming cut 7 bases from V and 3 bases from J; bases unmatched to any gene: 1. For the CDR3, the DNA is TGTGCCAGCGGCGGGAGCTACAATGAGCAGTTCTTC. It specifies CASGGSYNEQFF.

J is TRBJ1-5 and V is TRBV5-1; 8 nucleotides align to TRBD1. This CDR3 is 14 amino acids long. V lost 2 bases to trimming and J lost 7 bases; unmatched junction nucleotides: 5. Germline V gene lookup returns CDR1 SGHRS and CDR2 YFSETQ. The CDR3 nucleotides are TGCGCCAGCAGCTTTTCGACAGGGGAACAGCCCCAGCATTTT. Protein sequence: CASSFSTGEQPQHF.

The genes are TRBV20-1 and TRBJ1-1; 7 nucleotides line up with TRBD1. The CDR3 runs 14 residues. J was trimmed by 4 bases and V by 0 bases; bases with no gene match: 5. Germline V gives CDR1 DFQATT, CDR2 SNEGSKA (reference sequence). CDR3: CSARDAGDSTEAFF. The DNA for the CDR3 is TGCAGTGCTAGAGATGCAGGGGACAGCACTGAAGCTTTCTTT.

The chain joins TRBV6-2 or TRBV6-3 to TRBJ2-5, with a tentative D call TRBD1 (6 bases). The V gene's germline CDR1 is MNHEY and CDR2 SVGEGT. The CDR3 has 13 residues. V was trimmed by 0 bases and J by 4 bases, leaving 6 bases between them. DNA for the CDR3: TGTGCCAGCAGTTACTCAGGGGGAGAGACCCAGTACTTC. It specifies CASSYSGGETQYF.

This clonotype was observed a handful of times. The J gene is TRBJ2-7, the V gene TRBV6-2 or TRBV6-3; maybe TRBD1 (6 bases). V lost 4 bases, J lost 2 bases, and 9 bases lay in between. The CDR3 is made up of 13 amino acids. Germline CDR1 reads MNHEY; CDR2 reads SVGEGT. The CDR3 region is CASSWGTTYEQYF. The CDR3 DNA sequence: TGTGCCAGCAGTTGGGGGACAACCTACGAGCAGTACTTC.

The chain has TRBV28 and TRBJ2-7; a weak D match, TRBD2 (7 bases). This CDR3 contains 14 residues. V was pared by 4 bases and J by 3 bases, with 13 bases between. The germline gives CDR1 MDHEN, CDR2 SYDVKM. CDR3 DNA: TGTGCCAGCAGTTGGGGGGGGCCCTACTACGAGCAGTACTTC. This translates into CASSWGGPYYEQYF.

In DNA, the CDR3 is TGTGCCAGCAGTTTTTCCGGGACAGCGTCCTACGAGCAGTACTTC. It codes for CASSFSGTASYEQYF. The rearrangement joins TRBV12-3 or TRBV12-4 to TRBJ2-7; TRBD1 aligns across 7 bases. Trimming cost V 3 bases and J 1 base; bases outside gene matches: 6. The CDR3 is made up of 15 amino acids.

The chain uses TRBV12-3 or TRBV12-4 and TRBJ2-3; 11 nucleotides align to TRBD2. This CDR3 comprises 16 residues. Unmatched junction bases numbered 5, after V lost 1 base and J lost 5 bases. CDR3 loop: CASSLGTSGSGDTQYF. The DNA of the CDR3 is TGTGCCAGCAGTTTAGGAACTAGCGGGAGCGGAGATACGCAGTATTTT.

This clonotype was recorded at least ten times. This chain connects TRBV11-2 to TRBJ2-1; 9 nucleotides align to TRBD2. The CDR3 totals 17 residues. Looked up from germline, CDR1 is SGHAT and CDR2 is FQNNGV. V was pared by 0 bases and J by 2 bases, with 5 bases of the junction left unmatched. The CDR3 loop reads CASSLEVAGETYNEQFF. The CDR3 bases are TGTGCCAGCAGCTTAGAGGTAGCGGGAGAGACCTACAATGAGCAGTTCTTC.

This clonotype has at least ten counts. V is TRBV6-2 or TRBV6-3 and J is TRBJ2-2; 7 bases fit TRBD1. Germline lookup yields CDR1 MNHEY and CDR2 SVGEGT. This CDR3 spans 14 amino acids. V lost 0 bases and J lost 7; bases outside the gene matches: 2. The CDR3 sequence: CASSYSGGFGELFF. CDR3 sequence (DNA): TGTGCCAGCAGTTACTCAGGGGGCTTCGGGGAGCTGTTTTTT.

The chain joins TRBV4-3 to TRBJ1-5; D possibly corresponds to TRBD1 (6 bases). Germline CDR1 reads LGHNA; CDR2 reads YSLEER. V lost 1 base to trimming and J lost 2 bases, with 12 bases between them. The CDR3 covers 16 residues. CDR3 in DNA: TGCGCCAGCAGCCAAGCACAGGGAGATGGCAATCAGCCCCAGCATTTT. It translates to CASSQAQGDGNQPQHF.

The CDR3 coding sequence is TGCAGCGTTGAGGTGGACAGGGACGAGCAGTACTTC. It specifies CSVEVDRDEQYF. This chain links TRBV29-1 with TRBJ2-7; 8 bases are a match to TRBD1. With V trimmed by 3 bases and J by 5 bases, 3 bases remained unmatched. The CDR3 contains 12 residues. CDR1 is SQVTM, CDR2 ANQGSEA, per germline.

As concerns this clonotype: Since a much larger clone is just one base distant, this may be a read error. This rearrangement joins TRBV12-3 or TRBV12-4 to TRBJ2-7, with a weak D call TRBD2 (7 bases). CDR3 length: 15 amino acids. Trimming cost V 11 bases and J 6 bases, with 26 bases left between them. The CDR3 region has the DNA TGTGCCCCCGAACGGGGGGCCACTACGAGGCGCGAGCAGTACTTC. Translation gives CAPERGATTRREQYF.